The rows below give T cell receptor beta chains drawn from one sample of a study of blood T cell repertoires in COVID-19. TCRdb's copy holds only in-frame clones and misses some; the assay was immunoSEQ multiplex PCR. The data contain about 250,000 clones, roughly 84% of them seen just once; the ten biggest clones take up 1.5% to 1.7%. The sequenced sample was peripheral blood. The receptors were gathered from a woman aged 40 to 55 who had recovered from COVID-19. Each CDR3 is given with its conserved first and last residue.

V gene: TRBV5-1; CDR3 protein: CASSRDRESSPLHF
V gene: TRBV24-1; CDR3 protein: CATSVDVSRGGYTF
V gene: TRBV2; CDR3 protein: CASRKGQGVSFIGDTIYF
V gene: TRBV5-1; CDR3 protein: CASRAGQGFEAFF
V gene: TRBV6-2/TRBV6-3; CDR3 protein: CASSFRRVYEQYF
V gene: TRBV7-2; CDR3 protein: CASSLNARSNSPLHF
V gene: TRBV7-9; CDR3 protein: CASSPQQRSDTQYF
V gene: TRBV2; CDR3 protein: CATAPLVANYGYTF
V gene: TRBV6-6; CDR3 protein: CASSYSGGNYGYTF
V gene: TRBV7-3; CDR3 protein: CASSFRPGTSIHEQFF
V gene: TRBV24-1; CDR3 protein: CATSAYNEQFF
V gene: TRBV18; CDR3 protein: CASSQTGGAGTDTQYF
V gene: TRBV28; CDR3 protein: CASKGTGGGNQPQHF
V gene: TRBV5-1; CDR3 protein: CASSWGQGGNQPQHF
V gene: TRBV6-1; CDR3 protein: CASSLGGVDTQYF
V gene: TRBV7-6; CDR3 protein: CASSSPPRTGVVSTEAFF
V gene: TRBV10-3; CDR3 protein: CAISFQMDRGYEQYF
V gene: TRBV5-1; CDR3 protein: CASSLVGSNEKLFF
V gene: TRBV5-4; CDR3 protein: CASTLGQGYSYTF
V gene: TRBV6-1; CDR3 protein: CASSEQVIGGQPQHF